This TCR beta chain derives from a study of response to subunit inactivated influenza vaccine. Notes on the study in general: With each seasonal influenza vaccination, the authors suggested, few new T cells are recruited.

A note on this clonotype: Its target is unknown.

MiXCR, applied by TCRdb to the RT-PCR reads, yields one record per CDR3 protein. The sample includes roughly 780,000 distinct CDR3 sequences, approximately 17% of them seen just once. The V and J ends lost 3 bases and 6 bases respectively, with 12 bases between them. The germline V gene encodes CDR1 MDHEN and CDR2 SYDVKM. This CDR3 has 14 residues. This material consisted of PBMCs from blood, taken 5 days after vaccination. The TCR originated in a man between 50 and 59 years old who received an inactivated influenza vaccine. The genes are TRBV28 and TRBJ1-5; a possible D gene is TRBD1 (5 bases). CDR3 in amino acids: CASSFHRIGQPQHF. For the CDR3, the DNA is TGTGCCAGCAGTTTCCACAGGATCGGTCAGCCCCAGCATTTT.